These 20 T cell receptor beta chains share one sample of origin, sequenced in a study of cytomegalovirus exposure and HLA in healthy donors. Vbeta (60) and Jbeta (13) primers were used in the PCR. Clones were sequenced by immunoSEQ multiplex PCR, and TCRdb holds only the in-frame ones, with some missing. This sample has 90,000 to 130,000 clones, with under 85% found just once. Input material: PBMCs. These receptors all come from a young man in good health and CMV-seropositive.

This clone is classed as medium-sized (0.01 to 0.1%). The chain couples TRBV5-6 to TRBJ1-1; TRBD1 matches at 7 bases. The CDR3 sequence is 15 residues long. Trimming cost V 0 bases and J 0 bases; bases outside gene matches: 2. Germline values: CDR1 SGHDT, CDR2 YYEEEE. CDR3 coding DNA: TGTGCCAGCAGCTTGGACGGACAGGTGAACACTGAAGCTTTCTTT. It is translated as CASSLDGQVNTEAFF.

This clone has at least ten counts. The genes are TRBV5-1 and TRBJ2-1; TRBD2 agrees at 12 bases. The length of the CDR3 is 16 residues. J gave up 5 bases and V 1 base, and 4 bases lay outside the gene matches. From germline, CDR1 is SGHRS and CDR2 YFSETQ. This chain's CDR3 is CASSLLAGGNNNEQFF. CDR3 nucleotides: TGCGCCAGCAGCTTGCTAGCGGGGGGGAATAACAATGAGCAGTTCTTC.

The V call is TRBV7-8, the J call TRBJ2-1; 9 bases agree with TRBD2. In germline, CDR1 is SGHVS, CDR2 FQNEAQ. V trimming: 2 bases; J trimming: 7 bases; junction bases outside the gene matches: 12. The CDR3 runs 17 residues. In DNA, the CDR3 is TGTGCCAGCAGCTTATACGTCTCGCGGGGGGGATTTAATGAGCAGTTCTTC. Protein: CASSLYVSRGGFNEQFF.

This clone has a single count. This sequence joins TRBV7-2 and TRBJ2-2; D gene uncertain. The CDR3 sequence is 13 residues long. Germline values: CDR1 SGHTA, CDR2 FQGNSA. V was shortened by 7 bases and J by 3 bases, with 9 bases between the two germline ends. In DNA, the CDR3 is TGTGCCAGCATTAAAGGAGACACCGGGGAGCTGTTTTTT. Translation gives CASIKGDTGELFF.

This chain joins TRBV2 and TRBJ1-2; TRBD1 aligns across 11 bases. The V segment lost 5 bases and the J segment 4 bases; nucleotides outside the gene matches: 6. Germline loops: CDR1 SNHLY, CDR2 FYNNEI. This CDR3 region has 15 residues. CDR3 protein: CASSQGQGAIYGYTF. The CDR3 nucleotides are TGTGCCAGCAGTCAAGGACAGGGGGCAATCTATGGCTACACCTTC. Full variable domain (remainder filled in from reference TRBV2 and TRBJ1-2): EPEVTQTPSHQVTQMGQEVILRCVPISNHLYFYWYRQILGQKVEFLVSFYNNEISEKSEIFDDQFSVERPDGSNFTLKIRSTKLEDSAMYFCASSQGQGAIYGYTFGSGTRLTVV.

The gene calls are TRBV4-2 and TRBJ2-1; possible D gene TRBD2, 7 bases. CDR1 is LGHNA, CDR2 YNFKEQ, per germline. V was trimmed by 4 bases and J by 5 bases, leaving 18 bases between them. This CDR3 has 16 residues. CDR3 region: CASSREGGAGDNEQFF. CDR3 DNA: TGTGCCAGCAGCCGAGAGGGGGGGGCAGGGGACAATGAGCAGTTCTTC.

This chain links TRBV4-2 with TRBJ1-2, with D uncertain. V was cut by 1 base and J by 2 bases, with 8 bases left in between. This CDR3 comprises 14 residues. The germline gives CDR1 LGHNA, CDR2 YNFKEQ. CDR3 amino acids: CASSQGYGNYGYTF. As DNA, the CDR3 is TGTGCCAGCAGCCAAGGGTACGGGAACTATGGCTACACCTTC.

The gene calls are TRBV10-3 and TRBJ1-1; D unresolved. V was pared by 0 bases and J by 7 bases, with 9 bases between. Germline CDR1 is ENHRY and CDR2 is SYGVKD. This CDR3 spans 13 amino acids. The CDR3 spells CAISESPGFEAFF. The CDR3 DNA reads TGTGCCATCAGTGAGTCCCCAGGTTTTGAAGCTTTCTTT.

In DNA, the CDR3 is TGTGCCAGCAGCTCCCCCGGGACAGATATTAACTATGGCTACACCTTC. Encoded protein: CASSSPGTDINYGYTF. J is TRBJ1-2 and V is TRBV5-4, with 7 bases identical to TRBD1. After removal of 3 bases from V and 1 base from J, the junction contained 9 bases not matched to a gene. The length of the CDR3 is 16 residues. Germline CDR1 SGHNT, CDR2 YYREEE (reference sequence).

The genes are TRBV9 and TRBJ2-5, with unresolved D. This CDR3 has 14 amino acids. Germline CDR1 SGDLS, CDR2 YYNGEE. Trimming took 0 bases from V and 5 from J, leaving 11 bases between them. CDR3 nucleotide sequence: TGTGCCAGCAGCGTAGGCGCACCTCCGGAGACCCAGTACTTC. Residues: CASSVGAPPETQYF.

This rearrangement joins TRBV4-1 to TRBJ2-1; 9 bases are shared with TRBD2. V shed 4 bases, J shed 0 bases, and the junction held 4 bases outside the gene matches. This CDR3 has 16 amino acids. Germline CDR1 and CDR2: MGHRA and YSYEKL. In DNA form, the CDR3 reads TGCGCCAGCAGCCGGGGACTAGCTAGCTCCTACAATGAGCAGTTCTTC. As protein: CASSRGLASSYNEQFF.

As for this clone: Relative to the germline gene, one junction end is altered; a read error may explain this. CDR3 in DNA: TGTGCCAGTAGTGCCTCGGGACTAAGGTTGGAGACCCAGTACTTC. It translates to CASSASGLRLETQYF. The V call is TRBV6-1, the J call TRBJ2-5; 7 bases agree with TRBD2. The germline V gene has CDR1 MNHNS and CDR2 SASEGT. This CDR3 is 15 amino acids long.

V gene TRBV4-1 combines with J gene TRBJ2-5, with D perhaps matching TRBD1 (6 bases). The CDR3 is made up of 17 amino acids. Germline V gives CDR1 MGHRA, CDR2 YSYEKL. Trimming pared 0 bases from V and 1 base from J, leaving 15 bases between. CDR3 protein: CASSQDLFTGSQETQYF. CDR3 bases: TGCGCCAGCAGCCAAGATCTCTTTACAGGGAGCCAAGAGACCCAGTACTTC.

This clone was seen a handful of times. The V gene is TRBV10-2, the J gene TRBJ2-1; 7 bases align to TRBD1. The CDR3 runs to 15 residues. V trimming: 7 bases; J trimming: 8 bases; junction bases outside the gene matches: 14. The germline V gene encodes CDR1 WSHSY and CDR2 SAAADI. CDR3 residues: CASTSRGLDEYEQFF. The DNA for the CDR3 is TGCGCCAGCACTTCAAGGGGGCTAGACGAGTATGAGCAGTTCTTC.

V and J are TRBV15 and TRBJ2-1, with D unclear. Germline lookup yields CDR1 LNHNV and CDR2 YYDKDF (reference sequence). The CDR3 is made up of 15 amino acids. V was clipped by 3 bases and J by 7 bases, with 16 bases between them. CDR3 in amino acids: CATSSETRFRNEQFF. CDR3 DNA: TGTGCCACCAGCAGCGAAACGCGGTTTAGGAATGAGCAGTTCTTC.

The genes are TRBV5-4 and TRBJ2-1, with TRBD2 as a possible D gene (5 bases). The CDR3 is 13 amino acids. Trimming removed 0 bases from V and 6 bases from J, with 7 bases in between. Germline CDR1 and CDR2: SGHNT and YYREEE (reference sequence). The CDR3 protein is CASSLGRGNEQFF. The CDR3 region has the DNA TGTGCCAGCAGCTTGGGACGGGGCAATGAGCAGTTCTTC.

This clone was counted a few times. The genes are TRBV5-6 and TRBJ1-4; 7 bases are shared with TRBD1. The J segment lost 7 bases and the V segment lost 4 bases, leaving 7 bases of the junction unmatched. The length of the CDR3 is 14 residues. The germline V gene encodes CDR1 SGHDT and CDR2 YYEEEE. DNA of the CDR3: TGTGCCAGCAGCAGTCAGGGGGACTTTGAAAAACTGTTTTTT. Amino acids: CASSSQGDFEKLFF.

This clone occurred once. The chain has TRBV2 and TRBJ2-5; 15 bases fit TRBD2. Looked up from germline, CDR1 is SNHLY and CDR2 is FYNNEI. The CDR3 loop spans 18 amino acids. The V and J ends lost 9 bases and 0 bases, in that order; junction bases with no gene match: 11. The CDR3 spells CASELGTSGGSYQETQYF. CDR3 bases: TGTGCCAGTGAGCTCGGGACTAGCGGGGGGTCGTACCAAGAGACCCAGTACTTC.

The J gene is TRBJ1-3, the V gene TRBV6-5; D is undetermined. Trimming took off 4 bases at V and 5 bases at J, with 6 bases between the two ends. Per the germline V gene, CDR1 is MNHEY and CDR2 is SVGAGI. The CDR3 spans 12 residues. Here the CDR3 reads CASSSDRNTIYF. CDR3 bases: TGTGCCAGCAGTTCAGACAGAAACACCATATATTTT.

V is TRBV13 and J is TRBJ2-7; perhaps TRBD2 as D (7 bases). Trimming cost V 8 bases and J 6 bases, with 11 bases left between them. Germline lookup yields CDR1 PRHDT and CDR2 FYEKMQ (reference sequence). The CDR3 covers 11 residues. The CDR3 bases are TGTGCCAGCGGGGGGGCGGGCGAGCAGTACTTC. Residues: CASGGAGEQYF. Full variable domain (missing parts from reference TRBV13 and TRBJ2-7): AAGVIQSPRHLIKEKRETATLKCYPIPRHDTVYWYQQGPGQDPQFLISFYEKMQSDKGSIPDRFSAQQFSDYHSELNMSSLELGDSALYFCASGGAGEQYFGPGTRLTVT.